The entry below gives a single T cell receptor (beta chain) sequence along with its context. The specificity of this receptor is unknown. One base away there is no much larger clone; base qualities are not given. The library was made by the immunoSEQ multiplex PCR assay. TCRdb re-hosts the immuneACCESS table, in-frame sequences only. Its copies lack some clones; in the studies checked, an unresolved V gene accounts for under half of them, and the cause for the rest is not known. The table for this sample lists roughly 83,000 clones; roughly nine tenths of them were counted only once. The ten largest make up roughly 4% of the sample. From the cysteine through the phenylalanine, the CDR3 covers 14 amino acids. Of all the DNA, just the CDR3 is kept, 42 bases in frame from base 1. Via the germline V gene (reference sequence), CDR1 is MNHEY and CDR2 SMNVEV. V loses 4 bases, J loses 8 bases, and the germline ends lie 17 bases apart.

The data derive from a study of T cell changes during pregnancy in multiple sclerosis (dated by TCRdb to the late 2010s). For the wider study: In women with multiple sclerosis, the researchers looked at how the T cell repertoire shifted as pregnancy progressed.

The source material was PBMCs, sampled in the first trimester of pregnancy. The V and J genes are TRBV27 and TRBJ1-2, and the D gene may be TRBD1, 5 bases matching. The TCR sequence derives from a female donor in good health, serving as a control in a pregnancy study. Some clones in this sample may be carry-over from other donors' samples. The CDR3 protein: CASSYRTGFQGYTF. The nucleotides are TGTGCCAGCAGTTATAGAACAGGATTTCAAGGCTACACCTTC.